The text below deals with one TCR beta chain. The table came from immunoSEQ multiplex PCR; TCRdb's copy has only in-frame clones and leaves some out. Here the sample spans around 68,000 clones, around 80% being singletons. Trimming pared 3 bases from V and 8 bases from J, leaving 13 bases between. This CDR3 region has 14 residues. Germline V gene data show CDR1 as MDHEN and CDR2 as SYDVKM. This entry comes from a study of blood T cell repertoires in COVID-19. Source material: peripheral blood. The sequence was obtained from a woman between 45 and 65 years old with acute or convalescent COVID-19. The V and J genes are TRBV28 and TRBJ1-4; D ambiguous. The chain's CDR3 is CASSFRAGEEKLFF. The CDR3 region has the DNA TGTGCCAGCAGTTTTAGAGCCGGGGAGGAAAAACTGTTTTTT.